Following are 14 T cell receptor beta chains from one sample sequenced in a study of shared clonotypes between healthy human individuals. The assay was immunoSEQ multiplex PCR, and TCRdb's table has in-frame clones only and misses some. The table lists over 700,000 clones, roughly 72% of them singletons. Sequenced material: memory CD4+ T cells sorted from blood. Sample subset: CD45RA-negative fraction. These receptors were collected from a woman aged 25 to 39 in good health.

CDR3 loop: CASSWEDGQPQHF. The CDR3 DNA sequence: TGTGCCAGCAGTTGGGAGGACGGTCAGCCCCAGCATTTT. V and J are TRBV2 and TRBJ1-5; D is unresolved. V lost 5 bases and J lost 6, with 11 bases in between. The CDR3 loop spans 13 amino acids. CDR1 and CDR2 (germline): SNHLY, FYNNEI.

The gene calls are TRBV9 and TRBJ2-3; 12 bases line up with TRBD2. Germline CDR1 reads SGDLS; CDR2 reads YYNGEE. Trimming at V came to 4 bases and at J to 1 base, leaving 10 bases not matched to a gene. The CDR3 runs to 18 residues. The CDR3, as DNA: TGTGCCAGCAGCCCCGGGACTAGCGGGTGGGTTGGCACAGATACGCAGTATTTT. This gives the protein CASSPGTSGWVGTDTQYF.

The chain links TRBV9 to TRBJ2-1, with TRBD2 matching 11 bases. Germline lookup yields CDR1 SGDLS and CDR2 YYNGEE. The CDR3 runs to 14 residues. Trimming removed 9 bases from V and 2 bases from J; junction bases left unmatched: 4. The CDR3 protein is CATALAGAYNEQFF. CDR3 bases: TGTGCCACCGCACTAGCGGGAGCCTACAATGAGCAGTTCTTC.

This clone was seen a few times. The chain combines TRBV4-1 with TRBJ1-1; D unclear. CDR1 and CDR2 (germline): MGHRA, YSYEKL. V dropped 0 bases and J dropped 0 bases, with 8 bases sitting between them. The CDR3 consists of 15 residues. CDR3: CASSQDLVVNTEAFF. The CDR3 coding sequence is TGCGCCAGCAGCCAAGATCTCGTCGTGAACACTGAAGCTTTCTTT.

The chain recombines TRBV2 with TRBJ2-2; 7 positions agree with TRBD2. The CDR3 has 16 amino acids. Germline CDR1 is SNHLY and CDR2 is FYNNEI. J was trimmed by 0 bases and V by 2 bases; bases with no gene match: 3. CDR3 sequence (DNA): TGTGCCAGCAGTGAACTAGGACTAGCGAACACCGGGGAGCTGTTTTTT. It specifies CASSELGLANTGELFF.

The chain couples TRBV6-1 to TRBJ2-1, with D tentatively TRBD1 or TRBD2 (6 bases each). This CDR3 region has 16 residues. V was pared by 2 bases and J by 0 bases, with 11 bases between. The germline gives CDR1 MNHNS, CDR2 SASEGT. CDR3 sequence reads: CASSERGRSSYNEQFF. CDR3 sequence (DNA): TGTGCCAGCAGTGAACGGGGGCGTAGCTCCTACAATGAGCAGTTCTTC.

The chain is built from TRBV19 and TRBJ2-5; 9 nucleotides match TRBD2. CDR1 and CDR2 from the germline V gene are LNHDA and SQIVND (reference sequence). The CDR3 spans 16 residues. J was trimmed by 5 bases and V by 6 bases; bases with no gene match: 13. In nucleotides, the CDR3 is TGTGCCAGTAGCTTACAAGGGGCGGGAGGGCCGGAGACCCAGTACTTC. It specifies CASSLQGAGGPETQYF.

V gene TRBV5-1 combines with J gene TRBJ2-6, with 9 bases aligning to TRBD1. The J segment lost 2 bases and the V segment lost 6 bases, leaving 15 bases of the junction unmatched. This CDR3 is 19 amino acids long. CDR1 is SGHRS, CDR2 YFSETQ, per germline. CDR3 nucleotides: TGCGCCAGCACGAAACAGGGACAGGGAACCTCGCCTGGGGCCAACGTCCTGACTTTC. This translates into CASTKQGQGTSPGANVLTF.

This clone was detected a few times. The genes are TRBV7-2 and TRBJ1-4; 7 bases align to TRBD1. This CDR3 contains 15 residues. The germline CDR1 and CDR2 sequences are SGHTA and FQGNSA. The ends lost 3 bases at V and 8 bases at J; junction bases unmatched: 9. CDR3 loop: CASSFGGQDAEKLFF. The CDR3 DNA follows: TGTGCCAGCAGCTTCGGCGGACAGGATGCGGAAAAACTGTTTTTT.

CDR3 loop: CASSKYGTGNGYTF. The CDR3 DNA is TGTGCCAGCAGTAAATATGGGACAGGGAATGGCTACACCTTC. This chain uses TRBV6-5 with TRBJ1-2, with 9 bases that match TRBD1. The CDR3 is 14 residues long. Germline V gives CDR1 MNHEY, CDR2 SVGAGI. After removal of 5 bases from V and 6 bases from J, the junction contained 7 bases not matched to a gene.

This chain joins TRBV5-1 and TRBJ2-1, with TRBD2 identical over 11 bases. V was pared by 0 bases and J by 13 bases, with 6 bases of the junction left unmatched. CDR1 and CDR2 (germline): SGHRS, YFSETQ. CDR3 length equals 14 residues. CDR3 nucleotides: TGCGCCAGCAGCTTGGGTACTAGCGGGGGTTACCAGTTCTTC. It codes for CASSLGTSGGYQFF. Full variable domain (missing parts from reference TRBV5-1 and TRBJ2-1): KAGVTQTPRYLIKTRGQQVTLSCSPISGHRSVSWYQQTPGQGLQFLFEYFSETQRNKGNFPGRFSGRQFSNSRSEMNVSTLELGDSALYLCASSLGTSGGYQFFGPGTRLTVL.

The CDR3 here is CASSYSGTGSGELFF. In DNA, the CDR3 is TGTGCCAGCAGTTACTCCGGGACAGGGTCCGGGGAGCTGTTTTTT. The chain employs TRBV6-5 and TRBJ2-2; 9 nucleotides align to TRBD1. Trimming cost V 0 bases and J 6 bases; bases outside gene matches: 2. The CDR3 is made up of 15 amino acids. CDR1 and CDR2 (germline): MNHEY, SVGAGI.

The J gene is TRBJ2-7, the V gene TRBV6-5, with D possibly being TRBD2 (5 bases). CDR3 length equals 14 residues. Trimming cost V 6 bases and J 2 bases, with 14 bases left between them. Germline CDR1 and CDR2: MNHEY and SVGAGI. The CDR3 bases are TGTGCCAGCAGCCTGGAGGATCCAACCTACGAGCAGTACTTC. Its protein product is CASSLEDPTYEQYF.

The chain joins TRBV2 to TRBJ2-1; tentatively, D is TRBD1 or TRBD2 (5 bases each). CDR3 length: 13 residues. Trimming removed 10 bases at V and 4 bases at J, with 14 bases between. The germline gives CDR1 SNHLY, CDR2 FYNNEI. Here the CDR3 reads CATGLGEYNEQFF. As DNA, the CDR3 is TGTGCCACCGGTTTGGGGGAGTACAATGAGCAGTTCTTC.